This T cell receptor beta chain appears in the sequencing data of a study of T cell changes during pregnancy in multiple sclerosis. Germline V gives CDR1 MNHNS, CDR2 SASEGT. The V gene end was trimmed by 5 bases and the J gene end by 3 bases; junction bases not matched to a gene: 6. This CDR3 comprises 15 residues. Data came from immunoSEQ multiplex PCR; TCRdb stores just in-frame clones and leaves some out. This sample has about 98,000 clones; around 92% occur once, and the top ten carry roughly 2.3%. The chain links TRBV6-1 to TRBJ1-5; 8 bases map to TRBD1. This receptor was obtained from a female donor in good health, enrolled as a control in a pregnancy study. The sequencing used peripheral blood, collected after pregnancy. CDR3 nucleotide sequence: TGTGCCAGCAGTCGGGGACAGGCGTTCAATCAGCCCCAGCATTTT. Translation: CASSRGQAFNQPQHF.